Listed below are T cell receptor beta chains from one sample, sequenced in a study of molecular identifiers for immune sequencing clone quantification. TCRdb itself ran the PCR reads through MiXCR, one entry per CDR3 protein. The sample shows 350,000 or so distinct CDR3 sequences, about a fifth of them seen only once. The source material was naive CD8+ T cells from blood, with Jurkat cell RNA spiked in. Receptors originate from a human donor in good health. Some libraries in this study had Jurkat cell RNA spiked in. The CDR3 runs from the conserved cysteine through the conserved F or W. Each record gives: D gene, J gene, V gene, clone size, CDR3 DNA, CDR3 protein. D genes are given only for firm matches. Size is omitted from some rows. Given values are once, few, many or a class for expanded clones.

NA TRBJ2-3 TRBV12-3/TRBV12-4 few TGTGCCAGCAGTTTGTGGCAGGGGTCAGATACGCAGTATTTT CASSLWQGSDTQYF
TRBD1 TRBJ1-1 TRBV28 many TGTGCCAGCAGTCTCGTTAAGGGACAGGGGGCCCCTGAAGCTTTCTTT CASSLVKGQGAPEAFF
TRBD2 TRBJ2-7 TRBV5-4 NA TGTGCCAGCAGCTTCAGGACTAGCGGGTCCTACGAGCAGTACTTC CASSFRTSGSYEQYF
TRBD1 TRBJ2-7 TRBV9 many TGTGCCAGCAGCGCCTATCCGGGACAGGGGGATAGGTACTTC CASSAYPGQGDRYF
NA TRBJ2-5 TRBV27 few TGTGCCAGCGGATTTTATAAGACCCAGTACTTC CASGFYKTQYF
NA TRBJ1-5 TRBV6-1 many TGTGCCAGCAGCGAGAGGACGGATAGCAATCAGCCCCAGCATTTT CASSERTDSNQPQHF
NA TRBJ2-2 TRBV6-2/TRBV6-3 many TGTGCCAGCAGTTATATAAAAACCGGGGAGCTGTTTTTT CASSYIKTGELFF
NA TRBJ2-7 TRBV6-5 many TGTGCCAGCAGTGGGGGCAGGGGTACTAGCTCCTACGAGCAGTACTTC CASSGGRGTSSYEQYF
NA TRBJ2-5 TRBV14 NA TGTGCCAGCAGCCAAGAGGCAGGTTTCCAAGAGACCCAGTACTTC CASSQEAGFQETQYF
TRBD1 TRBJ2-3 TRBV20-1 few TGCAGTGCTAGAAGGACAGGGGGCTTAAACACAGATACGCAGTATTTT CSARRTGGLNTDTQYF
TRBD2 TRBJ2-7 TRBV12-3/TRBV12-4 few TGTGCCAGCAGCCCATCGGGACTAGCGGGTTACGAGCAGTACTTC CASSPSGLAGYEQYF
TRBD1 TRBJ2-5 TRBV5-5 few TGTGCCAGCAGCCCCGGGACAGGGGGCTCGGAGACCCAGTACTTC CASSPGTGGSETQYF
NA TRBJ2-5 TRBV5-6 many TGTGCCAGCAGCTTGGGACCCGGAGGAGAGACCCAGTACTTC CASSLGPGGETQYF
NA TRBJ2-7 TRBV11-2 many TGTGCCAGCAGCATGGACATTACCTACGAGCAGTACTTC CASSMDITYEQYF
NA TRBJ2-3 TRBV11-3 many TGTGCCAGCAGCGAAGGATTAGCAGATACGCAGTATTTT CASSEGLADTQYF
NA TRBJ2-5 TRBV2 many TGTGCCAGCATGGGGGTCAGTAACCAAGAGACCCAGTACTTC CASMGVSNQETQYF
TRBD2 TRBJ2-7 TRBV14 many TGTGCCAGCAGCCCTAGACTAGCGGGAGGGCAGGAGCAGTACTTC CASSPRLAGGQEQYF
NA TRBJ2-3 TRBV20-1 many TGCAGTGCTGGCACAGATACGCAGTATTTT CSAGTDTQYF
NA TRBJ2-1 TRBV4-3 many TGCGCCAGCAGCCAAGATTCGAGGAGTGAGCAGTTCTTC CASSQDSRSEQFF
TRBD2 TRBJ2-5 TRBV4-1 NA TGCGCCAGCAGCCAAGAATGGGGTAGCGGGGACCAAGAGACCCAGTACTTC CASSQEWGSGDQETQYF
NA TRBJ2-7 TRBV6-2/TRBV6-3 NA TGTGCCAGCAGTTGGAAGGGCAGCTCCTACGAGCAGTACTTC CASSWKGSSYEQYF
NA TRBJ2-7 TRBV4-1 NA TGCGCCAGCAGCCAAGACTTCCTTGTGGGGTCCTACGAGCAGTACTTC CASSQDFLVGSYEQYF
NA TRBJ2-7 TRBV7-9 NA TGTGCCAGCAGCTTATTGTCAGGGGATAGATCCGAGCAGTACTTC CASSLLSGDRSEQYF
TRBD1 TRBJ2-1 TRBV4-3 many TGCGCCAGCAGCCCCTGGACAGGCTATTATCTGTTCTTC CASSPWTGYYLFF
NA TRBJ2-3 TRBV6-2/TRBV6-3 many TGTGCCAGCAGCCTTCCCGCGGGAGATACGCAGTATTTT CASSLPAGDTQYF
NA TRBJ1-2 TRBV6-6 NA TGTGCCGGCAGTGAAAATAACTATGGCTACACCTTC CAGSENNYGYTF
TRBD1 TRBJ1-1 TRBV4-3 NA TGCGCCAGCGGACAGGGGACAGGGGGCACTGAAGCTTTCTTT CASGQGTGGTEAFF
TRBD1 TRBJ2-7 TRBV4-3 NA TGCGCCAGCAGCCAAAACGACAGGGGGGTCTACGAGCAGTACTTC CASSQNDRGVYEQYF
NA TRBJ1-3 TRBV6-6 NA TGTGCCAGCAGTTCCTCTTCCCGGGATACTGGAAACACCATATATTTT CASSSSSRDTGNTIYF
NA TRBJ1-1 TRBV28 many TGTGCCAGCAGTTTATTCAGGTACATGAACACTGAAGCTTTCTTT CASSLFRYMNTEAFF
TRBD1 TRBJ1-1 TRBV11-3 many TGTGCCAGCAGCCCAAAGGGGACAGACCAACCGGGCACTGAAGCTTTCTTT CASSPKGTDQPGTEAFF
TRBD1 TRBJ2-2 TRBV29-1 many TGCAGCGCGAGGACAGGGGGAACCGGGGAGCTGTTTTTT CSARTGGTGELFF
NA TRBJ2-5 TRBV7-9 many TGTGCCAGCAGCAACCCTGGATTCGAGACCCAGTACTTC CASSNPGFETQYF
NA TRBJ2-5 TRBV25-1 many TGTGCCAGCAGTGCCCAAAGGGGGTCACCACTAGGGGAAGAGACCCAGTACTTC CASSAQRGSPLGEETQYF
TRBD1 TRBJ2-7 TRBV5-4 many TGTGCCAGCAGCTTTCAACAGGGGGCCTACGAGCAGTACTTC CASSFQQGAYEQYF
NA TRBJ2-7 TRBV19 many TGTGCCAGTGACTCCGGGAATTCCTACGAGCAGTACTTC CASDSGNSYEQYF
TRBD1 TRBJ2-7 TRBV28 many TGTGCCAGCAGTTTCAGGGGGCCGACCTACGAGCAGTACTTC CASSFRGPTYEQYF
NA TRBJ2-5 TRBV7-2 many TGTGCCAGCAGCTCGACGGACTTAGAAGAGACCCAGTACTTC CASSSTDLEETQYF
TRBD2 TRBJ2-3 TRBV23-1 many TGCGCCAGCAGTCAATCTGTGCTAGCGGAGGCAGATACGCAGTATTTT CASSQSVLAEADTQYF
TRBD1 TRBJ2-7 TRBV29-1 many TGCAGCGTTTATGACAGGGCCTCCTACGAGCAGTACTTC CSVYDRASYEQYF
NA TRBJ2-7 TRBV20-1 many TGCAGTGCTAGAGACTGGACAAGTCGCGACGAGCAGTACTTC CSARDWTSRDEQYF
NA TRBJ1-1 TRBV20-1 NA TGCAGTGCTGGGGGGGTTCCGGGACTCGACCAAGAAGGGAACACTGAAGCTTTCTTT CSAGGVPGLDQEGNTEAFF
NA TRBJ2-1 TRBV4-3 few TGCGCCAGCAGCCAGGACTACCGGAGCTCCTACAATGAGCAGTTCTTC CASSQDYRSSYNEQFF
NA TRBJ2-7 TRBV4-3 NA TGCGCCAGCAGCCAAGATAAGGACGGTTCCTACGAGCAGTACTTC CASSQDKDGSYEQYF
NA TRBJ2-3 TRBV6-2/TRBV6-3 many TGTGCCAGCAGAAGACTAGAAGGGGATACGCAGTATTTT CASRRLEGDTQYF
TRBD2 TRBJ2-3 TRBV5-1 many TGCGCCAGCAGCTTGACTAGCGGGGGCCCCCCGGATACGCAGTATTTT CASSLTSGGPPDTQYF
TRBD2 TRBJ2-3 TRBV29-1 few TGCAGCGGGGAGGAACTAGCGGGAGTTGCAGATACGCAGTATTTT CSGEELAGVADTQYF
TRBD1 TRBJ2-5 TRBV10-3 NA TGTGCCATCAGTCAACCCAGGACAGGGGCGCAAGAGACCCAGTACTTC CAISQPRTGAQETQYF